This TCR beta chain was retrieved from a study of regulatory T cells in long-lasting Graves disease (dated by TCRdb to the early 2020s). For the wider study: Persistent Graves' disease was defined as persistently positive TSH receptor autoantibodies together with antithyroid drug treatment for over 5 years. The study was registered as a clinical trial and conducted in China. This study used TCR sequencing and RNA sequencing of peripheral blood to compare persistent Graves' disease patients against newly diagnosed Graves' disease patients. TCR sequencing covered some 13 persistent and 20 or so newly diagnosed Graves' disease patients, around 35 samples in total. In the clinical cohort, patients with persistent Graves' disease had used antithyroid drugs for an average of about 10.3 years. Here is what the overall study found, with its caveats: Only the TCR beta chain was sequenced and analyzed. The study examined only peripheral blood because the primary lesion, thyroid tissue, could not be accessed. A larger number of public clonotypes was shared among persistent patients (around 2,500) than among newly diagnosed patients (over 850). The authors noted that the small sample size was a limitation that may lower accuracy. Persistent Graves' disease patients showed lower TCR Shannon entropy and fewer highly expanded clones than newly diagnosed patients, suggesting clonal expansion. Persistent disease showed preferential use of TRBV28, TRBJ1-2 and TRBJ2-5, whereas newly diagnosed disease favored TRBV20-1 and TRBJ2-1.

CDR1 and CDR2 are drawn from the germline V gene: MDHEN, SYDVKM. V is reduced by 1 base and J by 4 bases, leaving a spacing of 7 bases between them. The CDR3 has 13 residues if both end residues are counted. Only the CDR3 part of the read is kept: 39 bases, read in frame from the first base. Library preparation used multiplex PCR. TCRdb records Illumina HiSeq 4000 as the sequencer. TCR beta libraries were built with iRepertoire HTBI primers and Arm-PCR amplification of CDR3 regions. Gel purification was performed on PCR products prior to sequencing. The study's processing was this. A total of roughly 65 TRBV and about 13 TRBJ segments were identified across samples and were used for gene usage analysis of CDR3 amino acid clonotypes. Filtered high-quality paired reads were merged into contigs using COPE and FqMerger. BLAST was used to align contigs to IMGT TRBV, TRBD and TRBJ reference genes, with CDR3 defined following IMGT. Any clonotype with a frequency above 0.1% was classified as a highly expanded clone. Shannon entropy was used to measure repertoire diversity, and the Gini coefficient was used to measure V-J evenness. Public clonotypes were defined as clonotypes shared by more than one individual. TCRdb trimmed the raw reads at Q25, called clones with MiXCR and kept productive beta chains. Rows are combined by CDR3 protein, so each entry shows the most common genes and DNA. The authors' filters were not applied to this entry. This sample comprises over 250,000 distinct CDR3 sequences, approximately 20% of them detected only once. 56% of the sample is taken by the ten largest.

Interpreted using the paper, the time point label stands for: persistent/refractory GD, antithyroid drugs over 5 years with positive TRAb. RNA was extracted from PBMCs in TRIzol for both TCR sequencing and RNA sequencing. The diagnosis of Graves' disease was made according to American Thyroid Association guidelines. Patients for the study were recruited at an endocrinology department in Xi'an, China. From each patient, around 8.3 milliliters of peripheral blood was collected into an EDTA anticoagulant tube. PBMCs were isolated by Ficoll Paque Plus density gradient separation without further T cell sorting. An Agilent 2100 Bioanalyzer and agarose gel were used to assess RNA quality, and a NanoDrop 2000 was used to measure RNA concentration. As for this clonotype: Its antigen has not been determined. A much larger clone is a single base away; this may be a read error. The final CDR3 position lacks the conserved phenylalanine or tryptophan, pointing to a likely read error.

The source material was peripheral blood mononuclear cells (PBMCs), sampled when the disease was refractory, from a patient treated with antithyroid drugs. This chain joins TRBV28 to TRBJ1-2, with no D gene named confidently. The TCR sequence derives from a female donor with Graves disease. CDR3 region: CASSLYSPYGYTS. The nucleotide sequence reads TGTGCCAGCAGTTTATACAGCCCCTATGGCTACACCTCC.